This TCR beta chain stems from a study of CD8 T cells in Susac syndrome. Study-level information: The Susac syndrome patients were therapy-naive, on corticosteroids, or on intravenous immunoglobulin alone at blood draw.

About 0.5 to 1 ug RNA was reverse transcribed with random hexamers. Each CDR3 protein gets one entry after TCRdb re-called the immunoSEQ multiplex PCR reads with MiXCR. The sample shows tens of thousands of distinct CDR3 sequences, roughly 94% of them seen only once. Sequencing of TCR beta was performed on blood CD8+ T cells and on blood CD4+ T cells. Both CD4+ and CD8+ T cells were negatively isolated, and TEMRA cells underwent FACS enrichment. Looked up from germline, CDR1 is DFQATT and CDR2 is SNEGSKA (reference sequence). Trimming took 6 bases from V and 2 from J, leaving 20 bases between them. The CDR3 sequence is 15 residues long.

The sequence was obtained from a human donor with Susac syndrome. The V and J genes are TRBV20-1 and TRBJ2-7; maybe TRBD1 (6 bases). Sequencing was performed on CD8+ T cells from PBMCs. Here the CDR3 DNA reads TGCAGTGCCCGAAGCCCCTGGACAGACCCCTACGAGCAGTACTTC. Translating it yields CSARSPWTDPYEQYF.